The next 14 T cell receptor beta chains were all read from a single sample in a study of blood T cell repertoires in COVID-19. This table comes from immunoSEQ multiplex PCR, and its TCRdb copy is limited to in-frame clones, with some not included. The sample consists of about 250,000 clones, 85% of them appearing once. The material sequenced was PBMCs or T cells enriched from blood (not recorded which). The receptors originated from a woman in her forties or fifties with acute COVID-19.

This chain connects TRBV19 to TRBJ1-6; 8 bases line up with TRBD1. V gave up 5 bases and J gave up 10 bases; unmatched junction bases: 10. The germline V gene encodes CDR1 LNHDA and CDR2 SQIVND (reference sequence). CDR3 length: 15 residues. The CDR3 nucleotides are TGTGCCAGTAGTCCCGGACAGGGCGGCGGATCACCCCTCCACTTT. It translates to CASSPGQGGGSPLHF.

The genes are TRBV5-1 and TRBJ2-3, with D possibly being TRBD1 (6 bases). The V gene's germline CDR1 is SGHRS and CDR2 YFSETQ. V lost 3 bases and J lost 4, with 12 bases in between. This CDR3 has 14 residues. CDR3 DNA: TGCGCCAGCAGCTGGAGACAGGTTTCAGATACGCAGTATTTT. This translates into CASSWRQVSDTQYF.

Only one count was recorded for this clone. V and J are TRBV19 and TRBJ1-5; maybe TRBD1 (5 bases). The CDR3 covers 18 residues. CDR1 LNHDA and CDR2 SQIVND come from the germline V gene (reference sequence). The V gene lost 5 bases and the J gene lost 0 bases, with 20 bases spanning the gap. The CDR3 sequence is CASSGDGAGFYSNQPQHF. Written as DNA, the CDR3 is TGTGCCAGTAGTGGAGATGGGGCAGGGTTTTATAGCAATCAGCCCCAGCATTTT.

This chain links TRBV11-2 with TRBJ2-7; D is perhaps TRBD1 (5 bases). V lost 1 base, J lost 3 bases, and 7 bases lay in between. The CDR3 runs to 13 residues. Looked up from germline, CDR1 is SGHAT and CDR2 is FQNNGV. The CDR3 DNA sequence: TGTGCCAGCAGCTTAGGCAGGGTCTACGAGCAGTACTTC. Protein product: CASSLGRVYEQYF. The full variable domain, rest sourced from reference TRBV11-2 and TRBJ2-7, is EAGVAQSPRYKIIEKRQSVAFWCNPISGHATLYWYQQILGQGPKLLIQFQNNGVVDDSQLPKDRFSAERLKGVDSTLKIQPAKLEDSAVYLCASSLGRVYEQYFGPGTRLTVT.

This clone was counted a single time. The chain couples TRBV6-5 to TRBJ1-3; TRBD1 might be the D (5 bases). CDR1 is MNHEY and CDR2 is SVGAGI in the germline V gene. CDR3 length equals 16 residues. V lost 1 base to trimming and J lost 0 bases, with 10 bases between them. The CDR3 is CASSYLGTNSGNTIYF. As DNA, the CDR3 is TGTGCCAGCAGTTACTTAGGGACTAACTCTGGAAACACCATATATTTT.

In this sample, this clone turned up a few times. This chain joins TRBV30 and TRBJ1-1; 11 bases are shared with TRBD1. Per germline, CDR1 GTSNPN and CDR2 SVGIG (reference sequence). V was pared by 3 bases and J by 3 bases, with 3 bases of the junction left unmatched. This CDR3 has 14 amino acids. The CDR3 here is CAWSGTGGYTEAFF. The CDR3 region has the DNA TGTGCCTGGAGCGGGACAGGGGGGTACACTGAAGCTTTCTTT.

The chain uses TRBV30 and TRBJ1-4, with 8 bases matching TRBD1. This CDR3 comprises 14 residues. The germline gives CDR1 GTSNPN, CDR2 SVGIG (reference sequence). Losses at the gene ends were 2 bases for V and 8 bases for J; bases not matched to a gene: 7. This chain's CDR3 is CAWSQGQGREKLFF. CDR3 nucleotide sequence: TGTGCCTGGAGTCAAGGACAGGGACGGGAAAAACTGTTTTTT. Looking up the rest from reference TRBV30 and TRBJ1-4 gives the full variable domain: SQTIHQWPATLVQPVGSPLSLECTVEGTSNPNLYWYRQAAGRGLQLLFYSVGIGQISSEVPQNLSASRPQDRQFILSSKKLLLSDSGFYLCAWSQGQGREKLFFGSGTQLSVL.

The chain employs TRBV6-5 and TRBJ2-5; 8 bases agree with TRBD2. CDR1 is MNHEY, CDR2 SVGAGI, per germline. The CDR3 has 15 amino acids. With 10 bases clipped from V and 2 bases from J, the junction kept 12 bases outside the gene matches. CDR3 loop: CATEKVAGGQETQYF. The DNA for the CDR3 is TGTGCCACCGAGAAGGTGGCGGGGGGACAAGAGACCCAGTACTTC.

This chain links TRBV4-2 with TRBJ1-2, with 7 bases fitting TRBD1. The CDR3 loop spans 16 amino acids. Germline loops: CDR1 LGHNA, CDR2 YNFKEQ. With 0 bases clipped from V and 9 bases from J, the junction kept 13 bases outside the gene matches. The CDR3 region is CASSQEWRQGDMRYTF. CDR3 in DNA: TGTGCCAGCAGCCAAGAATGGCGGCAGGGGGATATGCGCTACACCTTC.

The chain uses TRBV2 and TRBJ2-3; 8 nucleotides align to TRBD2. The J segment lost 2 bases and the V segment lost 10 bases, leaving 8 bases of the junction unmatched. Germline loops: CDR1 SNHLY, CDR2 FYNNEI. This CDR3 has 14 residues. CDR3 DNA sequence: TGTGCCACTCAAGCGGGAGCTACCACAGATACGCAGTATTTT. The encoded protein is CATQAGATTDTQYF.

This chain uses TRBV5-1 with TRBJ2-1, with D possibly TRBD1 on 6 matching bases. Germline CDR1 SGHRS, CDR2 YFSETQ. V dropped 3 bases and J dropped 8 bases, with 18 bases sitting between them. This CDR3 comprises 15 residues. DNA of the CDR3: TGCGCCAGCAGCTCAGAATTGCAGGGGACCCATGAGCAGTTCTTC. This codes for CASSSELQGTHEQFF.

J is TRBJ1-1 and V is TRBV10-2; D gene ambiguous. Germline V gene data show CDR1 as WSHSY and CDR2 as SAAADI. The CDR3 extends over 11 amino acids. Trimming left V 7 bases short and J 1 base short, with 4 bases between. The CDR3 here is CASKRNTEAFF. CDR3 nucleotide sequence: TGCGCCAGCAAGAGGAACACTGAAGCTTTCTTT.

The genes are TRBV10-3 and TRBJ1-2, with D maybe TRBD1 (6 bases). V was clipped by 4 bases and J by 4 bases, with 16 bases between them. The germline V gene has CDR1 ENHRY and CDR2 SYGVKD. This CDR3 contains 15 residues. The CDR3 here is CAISAPGGLGYGYTF. CDR3 sequence (DNA): TGTGCCATCAGTGCCCCGGGGGGGCTGGGCTATGGCTACACCTTC.

The chain links TRBV13 to TRBJ2-1, with D unclear. This CDR3 has 15 residues. Germline V gene data show CDR1 as PRHDT and CDR2 as FYEKMQ (reference sequence). Deletions cut 1 base from V and 0 bases from J, with 7 bases between. Here the CDR3 reads CASSLVASSYNEQFF. The CDR3 DNA sequence: TGTGCCAGCAGCTTAGTGGCCAGCTCCTACAATGAGCAGTTCTTC.